The text below deals with one T cell receptor beta chain. Some clones are missing from TCRdb's copy, which holds only in-frame ones; the method was immunoSEQ multiplex PCR. The table has 120,000 or so clones, about three quarters seen once; the top ten hold 2% to 2.5%. These data belong to a study of blood T cell repertoires in COVID-19. Study context: PBMCs, B-cell-depleted T cells, or T cells were the source of the cDNA or gDNA that made up the material.

Trimming removed 1 base at V and 1 base at J, with 15 bases between. Germline loops: CDR1 MGHRA, CDR2 YSYEKL. The CDR3 runs to 17 residues. The sequence was obtained from a woman in her 70s with acute or convalescent COVID-19. Sequenced material: peripheral blood. This chain joins TRBV4-1 and TRBJ2-3; tentative D call: TRBD2 (6 bases). DNA of the CDR3: TGCGCCAGCAGCCAAGTGGCAGGAGGGAAGGGCACAGATACGCAGTATTTT. Residues: CASSQVAGGKGTDTQYF.